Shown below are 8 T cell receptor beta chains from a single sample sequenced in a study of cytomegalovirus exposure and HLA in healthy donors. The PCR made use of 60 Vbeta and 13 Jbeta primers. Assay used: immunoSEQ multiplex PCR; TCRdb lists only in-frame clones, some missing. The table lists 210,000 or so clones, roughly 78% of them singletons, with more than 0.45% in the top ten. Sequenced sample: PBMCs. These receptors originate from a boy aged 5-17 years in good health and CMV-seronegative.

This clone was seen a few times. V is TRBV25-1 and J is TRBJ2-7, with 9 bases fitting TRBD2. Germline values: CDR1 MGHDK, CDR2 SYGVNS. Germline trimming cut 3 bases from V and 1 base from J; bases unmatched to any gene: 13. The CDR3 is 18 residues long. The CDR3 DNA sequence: TGTGCCAGCAGTGAGGGCCGAATGCGGGGGGGCCGATCCTACGAGCAGTACTTC. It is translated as CASSEGRMRGGRSYEQYF.

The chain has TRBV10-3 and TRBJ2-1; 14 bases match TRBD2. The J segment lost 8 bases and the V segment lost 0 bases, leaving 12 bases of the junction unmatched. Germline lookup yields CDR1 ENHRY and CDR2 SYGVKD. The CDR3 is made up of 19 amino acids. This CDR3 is CAISESLRLAGGRMDEQFF. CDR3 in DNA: TGTGCCATCAGTGAGTCGTTACGACTAGCGGGAGGGCGTATGGATGAGCAGTTCTTC.

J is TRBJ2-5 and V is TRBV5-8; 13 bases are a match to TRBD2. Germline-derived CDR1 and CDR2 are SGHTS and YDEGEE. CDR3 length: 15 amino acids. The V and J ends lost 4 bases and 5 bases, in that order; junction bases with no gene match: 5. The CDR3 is CASSPTSGRRETQYF. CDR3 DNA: TGTGCCAGCAGCCCGACTAGCGGGAGGCGGGAGACCCAGTACTTC. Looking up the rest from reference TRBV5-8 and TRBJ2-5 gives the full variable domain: EAGVTQSPTHLIKTRGQQATLRCSPISGHTSVYWYQQALGLGLQFLLWYDEGEERNRGNFPPRFSGRQFPNYSSELNVNALELEDSALYLCASSPTSGRRETQYFGPGTRLLVL.

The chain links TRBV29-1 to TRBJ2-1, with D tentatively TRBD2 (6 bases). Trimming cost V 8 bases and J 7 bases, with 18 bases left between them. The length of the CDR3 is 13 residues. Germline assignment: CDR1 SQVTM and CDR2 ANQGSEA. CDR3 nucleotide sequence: TGCAGCTCTTCGTGGGCCGGGGGTAATGAGCAGTTCTTC. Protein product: CSSSWAGGNEQFF.

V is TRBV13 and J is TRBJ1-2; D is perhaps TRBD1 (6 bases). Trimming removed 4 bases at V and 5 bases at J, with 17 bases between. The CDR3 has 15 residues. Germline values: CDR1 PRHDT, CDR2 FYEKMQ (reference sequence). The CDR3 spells CASSSRTAQDYGYTF. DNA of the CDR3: TGTGCCAGCAGCTCCCGGACAGCGCAAGATTATGGCTACACCTTC.

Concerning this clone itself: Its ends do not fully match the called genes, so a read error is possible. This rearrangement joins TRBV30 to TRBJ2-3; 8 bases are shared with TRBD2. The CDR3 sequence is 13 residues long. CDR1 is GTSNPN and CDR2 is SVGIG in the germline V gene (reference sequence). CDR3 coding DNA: TGTGCCTGGAAGGCGGGGGGCACGGATACGCAGTATTTT. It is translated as CAWKAGGTDTQYF.

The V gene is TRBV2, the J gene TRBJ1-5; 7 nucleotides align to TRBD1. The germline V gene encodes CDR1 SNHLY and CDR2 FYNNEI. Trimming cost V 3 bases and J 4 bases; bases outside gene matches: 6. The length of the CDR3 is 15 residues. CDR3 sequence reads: CASSDGQVMNQPQHF. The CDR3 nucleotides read TGTGCCAGCAGTGACGGACAGGTCATGAATCAGCCCCAGCATTTT.

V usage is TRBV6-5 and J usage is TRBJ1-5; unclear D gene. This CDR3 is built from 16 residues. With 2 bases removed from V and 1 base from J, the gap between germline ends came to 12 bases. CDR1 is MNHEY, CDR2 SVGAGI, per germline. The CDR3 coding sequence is TGTGCCAGCAGTTACGCTTCAACCAGGAGCAATCAGCCCCAGCATTTT. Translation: CASSYASTRSNQPQHF.